The T cell receptor (beta chain) described here comes from a study of low-dose radiotherapy and immunotherapy resistance in tumors. Turning to the study itself: Cohort 1 was given 0.5 Gy fractions every 2 weeks, 6.5 Gy in total. Oral aspirin 300 mg was taken by patients daily for four cycles from cycle 1 day 1.

Trimming removed 7 bases from V and 5 bases from J, with 11 bases in between. The CDR3 covers 13 residues. The germline V gene encodes CDR1 MGHDK and CDR2 SYGVNS. Time point described: before trial treatment. cDNA synthesis used a TRAV/TRBV-specific primer set for both chains. It was with a constant-region primer and a V-primer adapter that TCRs were amplified over approximately 20 PCR cycles. One entry per CDR3 protein results from TCRdb running MiXCR on the reads. The sample consists of 60,000 to 90,000 distinct CDR3 sequences, less than 35% of them appearing once. The chain links TRBV25-1 to TRBJ1-4; a weak D match, TRBD1 (5 bases). The TCR sequence derives from a female donor with ovarian cancer. Source: PBMCs, taken before treatment. Written as DNA, the CDR3 is TGTGCCAGCAAGGGACGAGTGAATGAAAAACTGTTTTTT. This gives the protein CASKGRVNEKLFF. Looking up the rest from reference TRBV25-1 and TRBJ1-4 gives the full variable domain: EADIYQTPRYLVIGTGKKITLECSQTMGHDKMYWYQQDPGMELHLIHYSYGVNSTEKGDLSSESTVSRIRTEHFPLTLESARPSHTSQYLCASKGRVNEKLFFGSGTQLSVL.